These 10 T cell receptor beta chains originate from one sample sequenced in a study of T cell changes during pregnancy in multiple sclerosis (dated by TCRdb to 2018 to 2020). Libraries were prepared through the immunoSEQ multiplex PCR assay. Imported from immuneACCESS, the table was reduced by TCRdb to in-frame sequences with V and J called. These copies leave out some clones; in studies compared against another copy, an unresolved V gene accounts for under half, and the cause of the remainder is not known. The sample contains 60,000 to 75,000 clones, about 90% of them found a single time. 1.3% to 1.5% of the sample rests with the top ten. Sequenced material: peripheral blood, taken in the second trimester of pregnancy. These TCRs come from a female donor in good health, enrolled as a control in a pregnancy study.

The chain joins TRBV11-2 to TRBJ1-2; D gene unclear. The germline V gene encodes CDR1 SGHAT and CDR2 FQNNGV. Trimming shortened V by 5 bases and J by 7 bases, and 8 bases separated the two germline ends. The CDR3 totals 11 residues. CDR3 DNA sequence: TGTGCCAGCAGCCGCGAGGCTGGCTACACCTTC. Amino acid sequence: CASSREAGYTF.

The V call is TRBV27, the J call TRBJ2-7; 7 bases map to TRBD2. Germline V lookup: CDR1 MNHEY, CDR2 SMNVEV (reference sequence). After removal of 3 bases from V and 0 bases from J, the junction contained 5 bases not matched to a gene. This CDR3 contains 15 residues. The CDR3 region has the DNA TGTGCCAGCAGTTTCACTAGCGATAGCTCCTACGAGCAGTACTTC. Translating it yields CASSFTSDSSYEQYF.

CDR3 sequence (DNA): TGTGCCAGTAATGCGGTCACAAATTCACCCCTCCACTTT. It encodes CASNAVTNSPLHF. The J gene is TRBJ1-6, the V gene TRBV19; D is ambiguous. Germline V lookup: CDR1 LNHDA, CDR2 SQIVND (reference sequence). V was shortened by 7 bases and J by 7 bases, with 11 bases between the two germline ends. This CDR3 comprises 13 residues.

V gene TRBV6-5 combines with J gene TRBJ2-7; D unresolved. CDR1 MNHEY and CDR2 SVGAGI come from the germline V gene. The CDR3 has 13 amino acids. Trimming pared 6 bases from V and 7 bases from J, leaving 16 bases between. CDR3 DNA sequence: TGTGCCAGCAGAGCGTACCCTGGTTCGGAGCAGTACTTC. Translated: CASRAYPGSEQYF.

The chain has TRBV4-2 and TRBJ2-7, with D possibly being TRBD2 (6 bases). V lost 2 bases and J lost 4, with 18 bases in between. This CDR3 has 16 amino acids. In germline, CDR1 is LGHNA, CDR2 YNFKEQ. CDR3 nucleotide sequence: TGTGCCAGCAGCCAAAGATACGACGGGAGCGGGTACGAGCAGTACTTC. This translates into CASSQRYDGSGYEQYF.

V gene TRBV29-1 combines with J gene TRBJ2-5, with D possibly TRBD2 on 6 matching bases. Germline CDR1 is SQVTM and CDR2 is ANQGSEA. This CDR3 has 14 residues. V was clipped by 0 bases and J by 5 bases, with 13 bases between them. The CDR3 nucleotides read TGCAGCGTTGAAGATCTGGTGGAGGGGGAGACCCAGTACTTC. Translation: CSVEDLVEGETQYF. Based on the CDR3 plus reference TRBV29-1 and TRBJ2-5, the full variable domain is SAVISQKPSRDICQRGTSLTIQCQVDSQVTMMFWYRQQPGQSLTLIATANQGSEATYESGFVIDKFPISRPNLTFSTLTVSNMSPEDSSIYLCSVEDLVEGETQYFGPGTRLLVL.

The V and J genes are TRBV7-9 and TRBJ2-2; 9 bases map to TRBD1. The CDR3 is 16 amino acids. With 6 bases clipped from V and 6 bases from J, the junction kept 11 bases outside the gene matches. Germline V lookup: CDR1 SEHNR, CDR2 FQNEAQ (reference sequence). The CDR3 DNA reads as TGTGCCAGCAGACCCTCCCTAGACAGGGGGTCCGGGGAGCTGTTTTTT. It codes for CASRPSLDRGSGELFF.

V usage is TRBV5-5 and J usage is TRBJ1-2; 9 bases fit TRBD1. Germline CDR1 SGHKS, CDR2 YYEKEE (reference sequence). The length of the CDR3 is 17 residues. With V trimmed by 4 bases and J by 3 bases, 13 bases remained unmatched. CDR3 in amino acids: CASSAPDRGRRDYGYTF. Here the CDR3 DNA reads TGTGCCAGCAGCGCCCCGGACAGGGGCCGGCGGGACTATGGCTACACCTTC.

The chain has TRBV28 and TRBJ1-1; D may be TRBD1 (5 bases). This CDR3 region has 17 residues. Germline V gives CDR1 MDHEN, CDR2 SYDVKM. V was trimmed by 0 bases and J by 6 bases, leaving 20 bases between them. CDR3: CASSLWAPTLRGPEAFF. CDR3 nucleotide sequence: TGTGCCAGCAGTTTATGGGCACCTACGTTAAGGGGTCCTGAAGCTTTCTTT.

The chain recombines TRBV6-1 with TRBJ2-3; D is perhaps TRBD2 (5 bases). Germline CDR1 reads MNHNS; CDR2 reads SASEGT. Between the trimmed V and J ends, which lost 1 base and 0 bases, there was a span of 8 bases. The CDR3 consists of 15 residues. The CDR3 loop reads CASSEVAGSTDTQYF. The CDR3 DNA reads as TGTGCCAGCAGTGAAGTGGCGGGTAGCACAGATACGCAGTATTTT.